The 17 T cell receptor beta chains below were found in one sample sequenced in a study of T cells after yellow fever vaccination (dated by TCRdb to between 2019 and 2020). What the treatment or condition label conveys for this sample: live attenuated yellow fever vaccine strain. The library was obtained by 5' RACE. The instrument given in TCRdb is Illumina NovaSeq 6000. TCRdb took the public reads, trimmed them with fastp at Q25, ran MiXCR for clone calling and kept in-frame beta chains. Each entry is one CDR3 protein sequence, shown with its most common DNA and genes. The sample table contains 150,000 to 200,000 distinct CDR3 sequences; only one count was recorded for roughly a tenth of them. About a third of the sample is held by the ten biggest clonotypes. Sequencing used CD8+ T cells sorted from PBMCs, obtained 45 days after the yellow fever booster vaccination. The receptor set was obtained from a man between 18 and 29 years old who received the YFV17D yellow fever vaccine.

This clonotype was seen a handful of times. The CDR3 reads CASSPIQGGNEKLFF. The DNA for the CDR3 is TGCGCCAGCAGCCCAATACAGGGGGGTAATGAAAAACTGTTTTTT. The gene calls are TRBV4-1 and TRBJ1-4, with TRBD1 matching over 8 bases. J gave up 4 bases and V 4 bases, and 5 bases lay outside the gene matches. CDR1 MGHRA and CDR2 YSYEKL come from the germline V gene. The CDR3 length is 15 residues.

This chain joins TRBV9 and TRBJ2-3; D tentatively fits TRBD1 or TRBD2 (5 bases each). Germline V gene data show CDR1 as SGDLS and CDR2 as YYNGEE. CDR3 length: 15 residues. V shed 0 bases and J shed 0 bases, with 8 bases lying between them. The DNA of the CDR3 is TGTGCCAGCAGCGTAGTGGGACGGAGCACAGATACGCAGTATTTT. It specifies CASSVVGRSTDTQYF.

A few counts support this clonotype. This chain's CDR3 is CASSPSGGAGTEAFF. CDR3 bases: TGTGCCAGCAGTCCGTCAGGGGGCGCGGGCACTGAAGCTTTCTTT. The chain uses TRBV7-2 and TRBJ1-1, with TRBD1 matching 8 bases. CDR1 SGHTA and CDR2 FQGNSA come from the germline V gene. The ends lost 6 bases at V and 4 bases at J; junction bases unmatched: 10. The CDR3 is 15 amino acids.

This clonotype was counted between two and nine times. This chain links TRBV9 with TRBJ2-2; no clear D. This CDR3 spans 12 amino acids. CDR1 and CDR2 (germline): SGDLS, YYNGEE. With 3 bases removed from V and 6 bases from J, the gap between germline ends came to 6 bases. For the CDR3, the DNA is TGTGCCAGCAGCGCCGGTCCCGGGGAGCTGTTTTTT. Protein: CASSAGPGELFF.

The gene calls are TRBV12-3 or TRBV12-4 and TRBJ2-2; possibly TRBD1 or TRBD2 for D (6 bases each). V was trimmed by 3 bases and J by 4 bases, leaving 9 bases between them. This CDR3 comprises 14 residues. CDR3 region: CASSFGGPTGELFF. The CDR3, as DNA: TGTGCCAGCAGTTTTGGGGGGCCCACCGGGGAGCTGTTTTTT.

V and J are TRBV5-6 and TRBJ2-7, with 9 nucleotides matching TRBD2. The CDR3 runs 14 residues. V lost 0 bases, J lost 5 bases, and 3 bases stayed unmatched. Germline CDR1 is SGHDT and CDR2 is YYEEEE. The CDR3 sequence: CASSLGLAVDEQYF. CDR3 DNA: TGTGCCAGCAGCTTGGGACTAGCGGTGGACGAGCAGTACTTC. Full variable domain (missing parts from reference TRBV5-6 and TRBJ2-7): DAGVTQSPTHLIKTRGQQVTLRCSPKSGHDTVSWYQQALGQGPQFIFQYYEEEERQRGNFPDRFSGHQFPNYSSELNVNALLLGDSALYLCASSLGLAVDEQYFGPGTRLTVT.

The V and J genes are TRBV2 and TRBJ2-3; TRBD2 matches at 8 bases. The CDR3 covers 15 residues. With V trimmed by 9 bases and J by 6 bases, 14 bases remained unmatched. The V gene's germline CDR1 is SNHLY and CDR2 FYNNEI. The CDR3 bases are TGTGCCAGTACGACTGGGCGGGGGGCCGGCGATACGCAGTATTTT. Amino acid sequence: CASTTGRGAGDTQYF.

This clonotype was detected only a few times. The V and J genes are TRBV7-3 and TRBJ2-5; D is undetermined. CDR1 SGHTA and CDR2 FQGTGA come from the germline V gene. Trimming shortened V by 1 base and J by 6 bases, and 9 bases separated the two germline ends. There are 13 residues in the CDR3. The CDR3 DNA reads TGTGCCAGCAGCTTAATAAAGGAAAAGACCCAGTACTTC. It translates to CASSLIKEKTQYF.

The chain employs TRBV5-6 and TRBJ2-5, with 8 nucleotides matching TRBD1. From germline, CDR1 is SGHDT and CDR2 YYEEEE. The CDR3 runs 14 residues. The V and J ends lost 4 bases and 5 bases, in that order; junction bases with no gene match: 7. The CDR3 sequence is CASSTPGTGETQYF. The CDR3 DNA sequence: TGTGCCAGCAGCACACCCGGGACAGGCGAGACCCAGTACTTC.

The chain has TRBV15 and TRBJ1-1, with D possibly being TRBD1 (6 bases). Germline-derived CDR1 and CDR2 are LNHNV and YYDKDF (reference sequence). The length of the CDR3 is 14 residues. Trimming pared 4 bases from V and 4 bases from J, leaving 13 bases between. CDR3 DNA sequence: TGTGCCACCAGCATCCCTCGCAGGGGCACTGAAGCTTTCTTT. It yields the protein CATSIPRRGTEAFF.

This clonotype was seen more than once but under ten times. The chain recombines TRBV29-1 with TRBJ2-4; 9 bases align to TRBD1. V gave up 7 bases and J gave up 7 bases; unmatched junction bases: 11. Germline-derived CDR1 and CDR2 are SQVTM and ANQGSEA. This CDR3 has 14 residues. This CDR3 is CSARTGEGSNIQYF. The CDR3 DNA reads TGCAGCGCTAGGACAGGGGAGGGATCGAACATTCAGTACTTC.

The chain recombines TRBV27 with TRBJ1-4; TRBD1 aligns across 11 bases. V shed 7 bases, J shed 1 base, and the junction held 11 bases outside the gene matches. This CDR3 contains 18 residues. Germline CDR1 and CDR2: MNHEY and SMNVEV (reference sequence). The CDR3 DNA is TGTGCCAGCACCTCCTGGACAGGGGGCGCGGAAACTAATGAAAAACTGTTTTTT. It translates to CASTSWTGGAETNEKLFF.

The gene calls are TRBV12-3 or TRBV12-4 and TRBJ2-1; 7 nucleotides agree with TRBD2. V lost 6 bases to trimming and J lost 4 bases; unmatched junction nucleotides: 9. The CDR3 is made up of 15 amino acids. This chain's CDR3 is CASRPGGGLYNEQFF. CDR3 in DNA: TGTGCCAGCAGGCCTGGCGGGGGACTGTACAATGAGCAGTTCTTC.

This clonotype turned up a few times. CDR3: CASSQETQGRPGELFF. In DNA, the CDR3 is TGTGCCAGCAGCCAAGAAACACAGGGGCGGCCCGGGGAGCTGTTTTTT. The chain joins TRBV4-2 to TRBJ2-2; 7 bases agree with TRBD1. The CDR3 runs 16 residues. The germline CDR1 and CDR2 sequences are LGHNA and YNFKEQ. V shed 0 bases, J shed 6 bases, and the junction held 7 bases outside the gene matches.

This clonotype has only a few counts. The chain uses TRBV19 and TRBJ1-1; D call uncertain. There are 18 residues in the CDR3. V lost 2 bases and J lost 0, with 19 bases in between. The germline CDR1 and CDR2 sequences are LNHDA and SQIVND (reference sequence). CDR3 DNA: TGTGCCAGTAGTATAACGCGGGATCCGAACTCTATGAACACTGAAGCTTTCTTT. Protein: CASSITRDPNSMNTEAFF.

Only a few counts were recorded for this clonotype. The chain employs TRBV7-6 and TRBJ2-2, with 9 nucleotides matching TRBD2. V shed 5 bases and J 6 bases; nucleotides not matched to a gene: 10. Looked up from germline, CDR1 is SGHVS and CDR2 is FNYEAQ. The CDR3 extends over 16 amino acids. CDR3 nucleotides: TGTGCCAGCAGCCACGCGGGGGGGCTGGTCCCCGGGGAGCTGTTTTTT. Its protein product is CASSHAGGLVPGELFF.

This clonotype has only a few counts. The chain has TRBV3-1 and TRBJ2-1, with D perhaps matching TRBD1 or TRBD2 (5 bases each). The CDR3 is made up of 15 amino acids. The V end lost 3 bases, the J end lost 4 bases, and 13 bases lay between the germline ends. CDR1 is LGHDT, CDR2 YNNKEL, per germline (reference sequence). CDR3 sequence reads: CASSHGPGPYNEQFF. CDR3 nucleotide sequence: TGTGCCAGCAGCCACGGCCCGGGACCTTACAATGAGCAGTTCTTC.